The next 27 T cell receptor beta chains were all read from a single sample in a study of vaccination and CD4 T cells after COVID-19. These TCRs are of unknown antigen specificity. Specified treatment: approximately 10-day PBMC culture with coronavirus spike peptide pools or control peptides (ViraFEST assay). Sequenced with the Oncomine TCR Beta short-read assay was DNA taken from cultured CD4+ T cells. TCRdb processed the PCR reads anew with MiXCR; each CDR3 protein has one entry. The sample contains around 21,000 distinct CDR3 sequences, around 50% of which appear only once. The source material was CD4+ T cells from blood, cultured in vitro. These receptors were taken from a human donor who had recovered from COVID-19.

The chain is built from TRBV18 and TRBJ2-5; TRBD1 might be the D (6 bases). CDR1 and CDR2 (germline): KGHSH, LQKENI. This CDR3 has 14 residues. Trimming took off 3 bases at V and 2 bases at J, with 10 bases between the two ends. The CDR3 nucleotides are TGTGCCAGCTCACCCCTGACAGGACAAGAGACCCAGTACTTC. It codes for CASSPLTGQETQYF.

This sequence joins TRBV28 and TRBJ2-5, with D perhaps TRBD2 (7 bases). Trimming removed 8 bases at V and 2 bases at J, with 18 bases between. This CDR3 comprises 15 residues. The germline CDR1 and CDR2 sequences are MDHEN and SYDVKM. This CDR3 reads CASQGRGLPQETQYF. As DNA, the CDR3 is TGTGCCAGCCAGGGGAGGGGACTACCTCAAGAGACCCAGTACTTC.

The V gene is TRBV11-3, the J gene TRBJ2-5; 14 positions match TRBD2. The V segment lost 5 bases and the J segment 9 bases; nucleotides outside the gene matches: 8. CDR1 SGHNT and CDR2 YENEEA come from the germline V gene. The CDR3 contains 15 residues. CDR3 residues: CASSPGLAGGHAQYF. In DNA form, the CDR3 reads TGTGCCAGCAGCCCTGGACTAGCGGGGGGCCATGCCCAGTACTTC.

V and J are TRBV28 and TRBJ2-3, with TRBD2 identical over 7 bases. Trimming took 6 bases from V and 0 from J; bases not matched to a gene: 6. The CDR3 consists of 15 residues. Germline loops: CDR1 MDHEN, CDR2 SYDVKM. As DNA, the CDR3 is TGTGCCAGCAGCCCTAGCGGATCTAGCACAGATACGCAGTATTTT. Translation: CASSPSGSSTDTQYF.

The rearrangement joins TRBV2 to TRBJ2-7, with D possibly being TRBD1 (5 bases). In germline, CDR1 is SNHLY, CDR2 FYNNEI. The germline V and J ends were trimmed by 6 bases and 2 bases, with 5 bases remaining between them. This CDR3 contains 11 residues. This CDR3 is CASRQAYEQYF. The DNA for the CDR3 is TGTGCCAGCAGACAGGCCTACGAGCAGTACTTC.

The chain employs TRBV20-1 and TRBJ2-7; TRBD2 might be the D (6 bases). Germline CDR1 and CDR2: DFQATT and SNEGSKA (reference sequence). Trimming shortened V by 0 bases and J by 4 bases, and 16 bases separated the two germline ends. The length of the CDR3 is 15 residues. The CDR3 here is CSARDQSGGVYEQYF. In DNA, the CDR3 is TGCAGTGCTAGAGATCAGAGCGGCGGGGTTTACGAGCAGTACTTC.

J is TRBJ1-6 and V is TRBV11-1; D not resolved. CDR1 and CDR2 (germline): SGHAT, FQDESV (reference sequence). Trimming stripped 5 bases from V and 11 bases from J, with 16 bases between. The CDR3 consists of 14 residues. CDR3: CASSPTPSGTPLHF. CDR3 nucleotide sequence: TGTGCCAGCAGCCCCACACCCTCGGGAACACCCCTCCACTTT.

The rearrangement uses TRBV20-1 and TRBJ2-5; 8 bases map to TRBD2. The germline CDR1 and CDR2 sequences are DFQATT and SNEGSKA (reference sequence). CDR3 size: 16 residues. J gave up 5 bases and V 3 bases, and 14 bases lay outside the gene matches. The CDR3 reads CSASPRGAGGRETQYF. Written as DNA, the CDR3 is TGCAGTGCTAGCCCCCGGGGGGCGGGGGGCCGGGAGACCCAGTACTTC.

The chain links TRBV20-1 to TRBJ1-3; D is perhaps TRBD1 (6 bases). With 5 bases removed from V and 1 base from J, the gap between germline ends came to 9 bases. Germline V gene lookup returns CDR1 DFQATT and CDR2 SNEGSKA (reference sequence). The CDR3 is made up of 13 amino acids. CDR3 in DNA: TGCAGTGCTTTTCAGGGGTCTGGAAACACCATATATTTT. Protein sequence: CSAFQGSGNTIYF.

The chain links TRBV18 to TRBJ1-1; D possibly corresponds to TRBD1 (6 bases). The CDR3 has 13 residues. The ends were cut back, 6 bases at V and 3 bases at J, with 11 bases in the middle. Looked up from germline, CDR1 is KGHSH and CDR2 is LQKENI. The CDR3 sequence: CASSPGADTEAFF. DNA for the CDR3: TGTGCCAGCTCCCCAGGGGCGGACACTGAAGCTTTCTTT.

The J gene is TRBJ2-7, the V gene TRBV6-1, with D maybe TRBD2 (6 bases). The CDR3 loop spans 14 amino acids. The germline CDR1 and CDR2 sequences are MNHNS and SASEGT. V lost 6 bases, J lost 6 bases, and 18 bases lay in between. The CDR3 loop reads CASRFSGDGGEQYF. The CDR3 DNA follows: TGTGCCAGCAGGTTCTCCGGGGACGGGGGCGAGCAGTACTTC.

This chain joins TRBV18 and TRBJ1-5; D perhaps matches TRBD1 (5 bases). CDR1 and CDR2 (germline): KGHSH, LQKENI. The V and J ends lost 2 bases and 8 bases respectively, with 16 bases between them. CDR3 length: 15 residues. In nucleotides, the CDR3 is TGTGCCAGCTCACCAAACGCAGGGCCGGGGGAGCCCCAGCATTTT. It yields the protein CASSPNAGPGEPQHF. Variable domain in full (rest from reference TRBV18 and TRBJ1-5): NAGVMQNPRHLVRRRGQEARLRCSPMKGHSHVYWYRQLPEEGLKFMVYLQKENIIDESGMPKERFSAEFPKEGPSILRIQQVVRGDSAAYFCASSPNAGPGEPQHFGDGTRLSIL.

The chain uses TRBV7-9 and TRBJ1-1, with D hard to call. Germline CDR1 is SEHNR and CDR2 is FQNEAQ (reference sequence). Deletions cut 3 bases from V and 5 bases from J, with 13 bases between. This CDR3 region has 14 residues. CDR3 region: CASSFGGLGTEAFF. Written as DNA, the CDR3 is TGTGCCAGCAGCTTCGGAGGATTGGGGACTGAAGCTTTCTTT.

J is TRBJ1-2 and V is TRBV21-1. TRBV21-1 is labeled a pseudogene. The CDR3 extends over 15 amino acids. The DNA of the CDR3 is TGTGCCAGCAGCAATGTCGCGAGGAACGGATATGGCTACACCTTC. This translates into CASSNVARNGYGYTF.

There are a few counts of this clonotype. CDR3 residues: CASSPGKSYNSPLHF. CDR3 coding DNA: TGTGCCAGCAGTCCAGGGAAGTCCTATAATTCACCCCTCCACTTT. The chain employs TRBV12-3 or TRBV12-4 and TRBJ1-6; weak D call: TRBD1 (5 bases). The CDR3 covers 15 residues. Trimming removed 5 bases at V and 1 base at J, with 9 bases between.

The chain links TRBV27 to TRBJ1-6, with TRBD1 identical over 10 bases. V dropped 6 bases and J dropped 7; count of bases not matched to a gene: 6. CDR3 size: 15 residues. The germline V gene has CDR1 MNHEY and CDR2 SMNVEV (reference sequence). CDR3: CASSLGQGWNSPLHF. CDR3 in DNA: TGTGCCAGCAGCCTGGGACAGGGGTGGAATTCACCCCTCCACTTT.

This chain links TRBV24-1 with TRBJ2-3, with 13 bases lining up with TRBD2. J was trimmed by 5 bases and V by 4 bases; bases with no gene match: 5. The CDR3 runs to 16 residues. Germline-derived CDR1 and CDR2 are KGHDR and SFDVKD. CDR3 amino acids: CATSDLLAGGLDTQYF. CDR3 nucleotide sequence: TGTGCCACCAGTGACCTACTAGCGGGAGGGTTAGATACGCAGTATTTT.

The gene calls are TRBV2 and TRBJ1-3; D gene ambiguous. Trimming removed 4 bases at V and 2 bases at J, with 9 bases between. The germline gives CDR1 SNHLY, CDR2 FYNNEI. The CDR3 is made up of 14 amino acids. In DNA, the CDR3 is TGTGCCAGCAGTGCAAGAGGTCCTGGAAACACCATATATTTT. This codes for CASSARGPGNTIYF.

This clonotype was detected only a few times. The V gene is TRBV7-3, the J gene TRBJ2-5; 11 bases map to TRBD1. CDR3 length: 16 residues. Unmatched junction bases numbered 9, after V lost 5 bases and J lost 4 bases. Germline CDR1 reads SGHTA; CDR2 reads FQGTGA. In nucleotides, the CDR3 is TGTGCCAGCAGCGCCCTCGGGACAGGGGGTAGAGAGACCCAGTACTTC. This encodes CASSALGTGGRETQYF.

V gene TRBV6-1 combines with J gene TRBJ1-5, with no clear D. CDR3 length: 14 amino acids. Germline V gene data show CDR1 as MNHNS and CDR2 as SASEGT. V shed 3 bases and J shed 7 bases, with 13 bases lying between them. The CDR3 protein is CASSEGLQRQPQHF. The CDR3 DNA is TGTGCCAGCAGTGAGGGGTTACAGAGACAGCCCCAGCATTTT.

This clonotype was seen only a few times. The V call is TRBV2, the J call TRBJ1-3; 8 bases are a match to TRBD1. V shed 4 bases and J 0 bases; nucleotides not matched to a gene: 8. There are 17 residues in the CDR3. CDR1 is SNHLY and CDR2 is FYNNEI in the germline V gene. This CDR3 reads CASSGRQGLFSGNTIYF. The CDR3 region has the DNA TGTGCCAGCAGTGGGAGACAGGGGCTGTTCTCTGGAAACACCATATATTTT.

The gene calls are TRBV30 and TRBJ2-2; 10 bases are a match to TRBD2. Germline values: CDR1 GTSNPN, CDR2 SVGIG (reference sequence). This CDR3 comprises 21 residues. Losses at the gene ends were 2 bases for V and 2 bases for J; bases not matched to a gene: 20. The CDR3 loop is CAWSRLLKSSGGRPNTGELFF. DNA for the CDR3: TGTGCCTGGAGTAGACTTCTTAAATCTAGCGGGGGCCGACCCAACACCGGGGAGCTGTTTTTT.

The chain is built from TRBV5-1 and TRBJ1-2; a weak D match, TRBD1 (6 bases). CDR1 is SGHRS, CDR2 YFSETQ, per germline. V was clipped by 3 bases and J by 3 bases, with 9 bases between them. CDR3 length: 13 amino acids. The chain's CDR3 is CASSSGQYYGYTF. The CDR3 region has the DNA TGCGCCAGCAGCTCTGGACAGTACTATGGCTACACCTTC.

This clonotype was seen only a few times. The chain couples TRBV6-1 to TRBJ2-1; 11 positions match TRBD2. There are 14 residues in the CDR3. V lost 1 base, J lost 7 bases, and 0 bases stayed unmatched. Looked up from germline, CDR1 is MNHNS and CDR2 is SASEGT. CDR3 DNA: TGTGCCAGCAGTGAAGGGACTAGCGGGAATGAGCAGTTCTTC. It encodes CASSEGTSGNEQFF.

This CDR3 is CASLRDRTSYEQYF. In nucleotides, the CDR3 is TGTGCCAGCCTCCGGGACAGGACATCCTACGAGCAGTACTTC. The chain has TRBV28 and TRBJ2-7, with 8 bases lining up with TRBD1. This CDR3 region has 14 residues. V dropped 8 bases and J dropped 1; count of bases not matched to a gene: 7. Germline CDR1 MDHEN, CDR2 SYDVKM.

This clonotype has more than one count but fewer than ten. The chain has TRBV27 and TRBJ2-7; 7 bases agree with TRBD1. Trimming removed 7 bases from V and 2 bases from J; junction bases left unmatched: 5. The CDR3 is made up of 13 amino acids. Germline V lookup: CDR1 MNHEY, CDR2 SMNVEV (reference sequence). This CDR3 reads CASNRGTAYEQYF. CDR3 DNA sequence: TGTGCCAGCAACCGAGGGACAGCCTACGAGCAGTACTTC.

In nucleotides, the CDR3 is TGTGCCAGCAGCCAGGGGGCCTACTACGAGCAGTACTTC. It specifies CASSQGAYYEQYF. This sequence joins TRBV12-3 or TRBV12-4 and TRBJ2-7; 8 nucleotides line up with TRBD1. The CDR3 spans 13 residues. V was clipped by 6 bases and J by 3 bases; unmatched bases: 4.